The entry below describes one T cell receptor (beta chain). What this receptor recognizes is not known. Base-call qualities are not available, and no considerably larger clone is one nucleotide away. The data belong to a study of early T cells in non-severe SARS-CoV-2 infection (dated by TCRdb to about 2021). Context from the whole study: Because TCR sequencing was done on bulk RNA from unsorted whole blood, the alpha and beta chains could not be paired.

Receptor amplification or capture employed 5' RACE. The sequencer listed for this sample is NextSeq 500. The TCR library protocol attached unique molecular identifiers to individual cDNA molecules to correct for sequencing error and PCR bias. Sequencing covered both TCR alpha and beta chains, and within each sample the abundances of alpha and beta sequences were tightly co-correlated. The original pipeline was this. Decombinator V4 was used to annotate TCR sequences for V gene, J gene and CDR3. Expanded TCRs were defined as changing significantly between any two time points under a Poisson model with p below 0.0001. TCR abundances were normalised to the total number of TCRs sequenced per sample and were expressed as counts per million. TRAV1-2 paired with TRAJ12, TRAJ20 or TRAJ33 defined MAIT TCRs, while TRAV10 paired with TRAJ18 defined iNKT TCRs. A search of VDJdb, accessed on 1 November 2021, was run for TCRs annotated to CMV, EBV and SARS-CoV-2, with TCRs annotated for multiple antigens excluded. TCRdb reprocessing: public reads trimmed at Q25 with fastp, clones called with MiXCR, in-frame beta chains kept. Identical CDR3 proteins give one entry, which carries the most common genes and DNA. The V and J calls, along with clone size, are taken from TCRdb and not from the paper's own processing. Within this sample are some 38,000 distinct CDR3 sequences, with around 4.6% of them counted one time only. 15% to 20% of the sample comes from the top ten.

The germline V gene supplies CDR1 KGHSH and CDR2 LQKENI. A distance of 9 bases separates the germline ends of V and J, which lose 4 bases and 5 bases respectively. Including cysteine and phenylalanine, the CDR3 has 13 amino acids. Only the CDR3 DNA stays, 39 bases, in frame from base 1. Summary of the overall study and its limitations: VDJdb matching was skewed toward anti-spike CD8 responses and likely underestimated virus-specific expansions, missing private and CD4 specificities.

The study was a case-control design nested within a healthcare worker cohort in London, UK, with weekly nasopharyngeal swab PCR tests and blood sampling. Between 23 and 31 March 2020, the week of the UK lockdown, healthcare workers were enrolled and then followed up weekly for as long as 16 weeks. The chain is made from TRBV18 and TRBJ1-5; the D gene assignment is ambiguous. The sample was whole blood. The receptor was derived from an adult who was a healthcare worker with PCR-confirmed SARS-CoV-2 infection or an uninfected control (not recorded which). The DNA sequence is as follows: TGTGCCAGCTCACTAAACTTCGATCAGCCCCAGCATTTT. Its product reads: CASSLNFDQPQHF. Full variable domain (CDR3 extended with the reference TRBV18 and TRBJ1-5 proteins): NAGVMQNPRHLVRRRGQEARLRCSPMKGHSHVYWYRQLPEEGLKFMVYLQKENIIDESGMPKERFSAEFPKEGPSILRIQQVVRGDSAAYFCASSLNFDQPQHFGDGTRLSIL.